The rows below give T cell receptor beta chains drawn from one sample of a study of siplizumab effects on memory and regulatory T cells. This table comes from immunoSEQ multiplex PCR, and its TCRdb copy is limited to in-frame clones, with some not included. The sample yields 80,000 to 130,000 clones, about nine tenths seen once. Sequenced sample: CD4+ T cells sorted from blood. Every receptor here comes from a human donor in good health. Some clones in this sample may be carry-over from other donors' samples. Each CDR3 is given with its conserved first and last residue. D genes are given only for firm matches.

v_call: TRBV4-1
j_call: TRBJ1-2
d_call: .
cdr3_aa: CASSQDRKGEGAFYGYTF
cdr3_nt: TGCGCCAGCAGCCAAGACCGAAAAGGAGAAGGGGCCTTCTATGGCTACACCTTC

v_call: TRBV18
j_call: TRBJ1-5
d_call: .
cdr3_aa: CASSPGTSAGIQPQHF
cdr3_nt: TGTGCCAGCTCACCGGGGACGTCGGCTGGGATTCAGCCCCAGCATTTT

v_call: TRBV27
j_call: TRBJ2-2
d_call: .
cdr3_aa: CASRVTSLGTTTGELFF
cdr3_nt: TGTGCCAGCAGGGTTACCAGCCTCGGGACCACCACCGGGGAGCTGTTTTTT

v_call: TRBV5-8
j_call: TRBJ1-1
d_call: .
cdr3_aa: CASSQGDGMAFF
cdr3_nt: TGTGCCAGCAGCCAAGGTGACGGTATGGCTTTCTTT

v_call: TRBV5-1
j_call: TRBJ1-1
d_call: .
cdr3_aa: CASSLQAGTEAFF
cdr3_nt: TGCGCCAGCAGCTTACAGGCGGGGACTGAAGCTTTCTTT

v_call: TRBV28
j_call: TRBJ1-2
d_call: .
cdr3_aa: CASSSPQDHYGYTF
cdr3_nt: TGTGCCAGCAGTTCCCCCCAGGACCACTATGGCTACACCTTC

v_call: TRBV4-2
j_call: TRBJ2-5
d_call: .
cdr3_aa: CASSQERQLETQYF
cdr3_nt: TGTGCCAGCAGCCAAGAGAGGCAGCTAGAGACCCAGTACTTC

v_call: TRBV7-9
j_call: TRBJ2-2
d_call: .
cdr3_aa: CASSLGYTGELFF
cdr3_nt: TGTGCCAGCAGCTTAGGTTATACCGGGGAGCTGTTTTTT

v_call: TRBV6-1
j_call: TRBJ1-3
d_call: TRBD1
cdr3_aa: CASRGQGAPNTIYF
cdr3_nt: TGTGCCAGCAGGGGACAGGGGGCACCGAACACCATATATTTT

v_call: TRBV9
j_call: TRBJ2-7
d_call: TRBD2
cdr3_aa: CASSAGLAGGAYEQYF
cdr3_nt: TGTGCCAGCAGCGCAGGACTAGCGGGAGGTGCCTACGAGCAGTACTTC

v_call: TRBV13
j_call: TRBJ1-3
d_call: .
cdr3_aa: CASSSTGRRNTIYF
cdr3_nt: TGTGCCAGCAGCTCTACAGGACGTAGAAACACCATATATTTT

v_call: TRBV9
j_call: TRBJ2-6
d_call: .
cdr3_aa: CASSVGLGRTTYSGANVLTF
cdr3_nt: TGTGCCAGCAGCGTCGGCTTAGGACGGACTACATACTCTGGGGCCAACGTCCTGACTTTC

v_call: TRBV20-1
j_call: TRBJ2-1
d_call: .
cdr3_aa: CSAAQKEQFF
cdr3_nt: TGCAGTGCGGCGCAAAAGGAGCAGTTCTTC

v_call: TRBV9
j_call: TRBJ1-1
d_call: .
cdr3_aa: CASSVGLREGNTEAFF
cdr3_nt: TGTGCCAGCAGCGTAGGTCTCAGGGAGGGGAACACTGAAGCTTTCTTT

v_call: TRBV9
j_call: TRBJ2-3
d_call: TRBD2
cdr3_aa: CASSASGRATDTQYF
cdr3_nt: TGTGCCAGCAGCGCAAGCGGGAGGGCCACAGATACGCAGTATTTT

v_call: TRBV2
j_call: TRBJ2-5
d_call: .
cdr3_aa: CASSERETQYF
cdr3_nt: TGTGCCAGCAGTGAACGAGAGACCCAGTACTTC

v_call: TRBV11-2
j_call: TRBJ2-2
d_call: TRBD2
cdr3_aa: CASSFNSGSSTGELFF
cdr3_nt: TGTGCCAGCAGCTTCAATAGCGGGAGCTCTACCGGGGAGCTGTTTTTT

v_call: TRBV5-1
j_call: TRBJ1-2
d_call: .
cdr3_aa: CASSLEGKGTDGYTF
cdr3_nt: TGCGCCAGCAGCTTGGAGGGCAAGGGGACTGATGGCTACACCTTC

v_call: TRBV7-7
j_call: TRBJ2-1
d_call: TRBD2
cdr3_aa: CASSPAGGRVGEQFF
cdr3_nt: TGTGCTAGCAGCCCAGCGGGAGGTCGGGTCGGGGAGCAGTTCTTC

v_call: TRBV19
j_call: TRBJ2-5
d_call: TRBD2
cdr3_aa: CATMGLAGGKETQYF
cdr3_nt: TGTGCCACCATGGGACTAGCGGGAGGGAAAGAGACCCAGTACTTC

v_call: TRBV15
j_call: TRBJ1-3
d_call: .
cdr3_aa: CATSGLEGTGNTIYF
cdr3_nt: TGTGCCACCAGCGGCCTTGAGGGGACTGGAAACACCATATATTTT

v_call: TRBV2
j_call: TRBJ2-1
d_call: TRBD2
cdr3_aa: CASQASGSVREQFF
cdr3_nt: TGTGCCTCCCAAGCCAGCGGGAGCGTTAGGGAGCAGTTCTTC